This T cell receptor beta chain stems from a study of OX40 agonist ivuxolimab in advanced cancers. Study-level information: Males comprised 82.7% of the group, whose mean age was around 62 years (range 23 to 79).

TCRdb's table, derived via immunoSEQ multiplex PCR, lists solely in-frame clones and lacks some. The repertoire includes over 60,000 clones, more than 80% of them detected once, and around 0.92% sits in the top ten. Germline CDR1 SGHTA, CDR2 FQGTGA. V dropped 2 bases and J dropped 5; count of bases not matched to a gene: 14. This CDR3 has 17 residues. With regard to this clone: The antigen is undetermined.

Study results and caveats: What antigens the expanded peripheral T cells recognized was never established. Among the least clonally expanded were partial responders at 0.1-3.0 mg/kg.

V gene TRBV7-3 combines with J gene TRBJ1-1, with TRBD1 matching over 7 bases. This receptor was taken from an adult with an advanced solid tumor such as melanoma, head and neck, liver or kidney cancer. The material sequenced was CD4+ or CD8+ T cells sorted from blood, taken in a trial of the OX40 agonist ivuxolimab. The CDR3 DNA sequence: TGTGCCAGCAGCTTATATGGGGAACAGGGGAGACGGACTGAAGCTTTCTTT. Its translation is CASSLYGEQGRRTEAFF.